The 21 T cell receptor beta chains given below trace back to one sample, sequenced in a study of shared clonotypes between healthy human individuals. Measured with immunoSEQ multiplex PCR; TCRdb has only the in-frame clones, and not every one. The sample has some 900,000 clones, 60% to 85% seen once. Sequenced: memory CD4+ T cells sorted from blood. As to subset: CD45RA-negative fraction. The receptors derive from a man in his late teens or twenties in good health.

The CDR3 loop is CASSFGGRQETQYF. In nucleotides, the CDR3 is TGTGCCAGCAGTTTCGGGGGACGGCAAGAGACCCAGTACTTC. The chain carries TRBV28 and TRBJ2-5; possibly TRBD2 for D (6 bases). Trimming removed 3 bases at V and 2 bases at J, with 10 bases between. Looked up from germline, CDR1 is MDHEN and CDR2 is SYDVKM. The CDR3 contains 14 residues.

The chain uses TRBV5-4 and TRBJ1-1; D gene unclear. The germline gives CDR1 SGHNT, CDR2 YYREEE (reference sequence). V gave up 3 bases and J gave up 1 base, with 10 bases separating them. CDR3 size: 14 residues. The CDR3 here is CASSSRTENTEAFF. The CDR3 DNA is TGTGCCAGCAGCTCCCGGACGGAGAACACTGAAGCTTTCTTT. Drawing the rest from reference TRBV5-4 and TRBJ1-1, the complete variable domain is ETGVTQSPTHLIKTRGQQVTLRCSSQSGHNTVSWYQQALGQGPQFIFQYYREEENGRGNFPPRFSGLQFPNYSSELNVNALELDDSALYLCASSSRTENTEAFFGQGTRLTVV.

Note on this clone: Other DNA sequences within the sample encode an identical CDR3. The CDR3 DNA follows: TGTGCCAGCAGCCCTAGACAGGGGGCTAACACTGAAGCTTTCTTT. Translation: CASSPRQGANTEAFF. This chain links TRBV11-2 with TRBJ1-1; 10 nucleotides agree with TRBD1. Germline V gene sequence: CDR1 SGHAT, CDR2 FQNNGV. Unmatched junction bases numbered 5, after V lost 5 bases and J lost 2 bases. CDR3 length equals 15 residues.

The chain combines TRBV28 with TRBJ1-1, with 10 bases matching TRBD1. The CDR3 spans 17 residues. Germline CDR1 is MDHEN and CDR2 is SYDVKM. The V segment lost 2 bases and the J segment 0 bases; nucleotides outside the gene matches: 6. Written as DNA, the CDR3 is TGTGCCAGCAGTTTAGACAGGGGGCGTGGAATGAACACTGAAGCTTTCTTT. The encoded protein is CASSLDRGRGMNTEAFF.

This chain joins TRBV30 and TRBJ2-2; D not certain. The germline V gene has CDR1 GTSNPN and CDR2 SVGIG (reference sequence). The CDR3 has 13 amino acids. V lost 1 base and J lost 6, with 9 bases in between. CDR3 sequence (DNA): TGTGCCTGGAGTGCGACACTGGCCGGGGAGCTGTTTTTT. As protein: CAWSATLAGELFF.

This clone was seen a few times. This same CDR3 is encoded by further DNA sequences in the sample. The V call is TRBV29-1, the J call TRBJ1-6; D is undetermined. V was pared by 7 bases and J by 0 bases, with 7 bases between. Germline lookup yields CDR1 SQVTM and CDR2 ANQGSEA. The length of the CDR3 is 13 residues. The CDR3 loop is CSARSSYNSPLHF. DNA for the CDR3: TGCAGCGCTCGGAGCTCCTATAATTCACCCCTCCACTTT. The full variable domain, rest sourced from reference TRBV29-1 and TRBJ1-6, is SAVISQKPSRDICQRGTSLTIQCQVDSQVTMMFWYRQQPGQSLTLIATANQGSEATYESGFVIDKFPISRPNLTFSTLTVSNMSPEDSSIYLCSARSSYNSPLHFGNGTRLTVT.

This clone has a handful of counts. The gene calls are TRBV7-3 and TRBJ1-1; D may be TRBD1 (5 bases). The CDR3 consists of 13 residues. Deletions cut 5 bases from V and 8 bases from J, with 15 bases between. Germline V lookup: CDR1 SGHTA, CDR2 FQGTGA. The CDR3 spells CASSIDSLSEAFF. The CDR3 DNA sequence: TGTGCCAGCAGCATCGACAGCCTCTCAGAAGCTTTCTTT.

This chain connects TRBV28 to TRBJ2-1; TRBD1 matches 11 bases. The CDR3 consists of 14 residues. The V segment lost 3 bases and the J segment 9 bases; nucleotides outside the gene matches: 4. Per the germline V gene, CDR1 is MDHEN and CDR2 is SYDVKM. The CDR3 nucleotides read TGTGCCAGCAGTTTCGGACAGGGGGCGTCTGAGCAGTTCTTC. It yields the protein CASSFGQGASEQFF.

The chain links TRBV10-3 to TRBJ1-6; 7 bases map to TRBD1. Trimming removed 3 bases from V and 8 bases from J; junction bases left unmatched: 10. CDR1 is ENHRY and CDR2 is SYGVKD in the germline V gene. This CDR3 has 16 amino acids. The CDR3 nucleotides are TGTGCCATCAGTGATTATCGATTGGGGACAGATTCACCCCTCCACTTT. Protein: CAISDYRLGTDSPLHF.

This clone was seen a single time. V and J are TRBV7-4 and TRBJ2-2, with unresolved D. The CDR3 covers 14 residues. Per the germline V gene, CDR1 is SGHVT and CDR2 is SQSDAQ. The germline V and J ends were trimmed by 1 base and 8 bases, with 11 bases remaining between them. CDR3 nucleotide sequence: TGTGCCAGCAGCTTAGAGCTAGTCGCAGGGGAGCTGTTTTTT. Amino acid sequence: CASSLELVAGELFF. Full variable domain (outside the CDR3, taken from reference TRBV7-4 and TRBJ2-2): GAGVSQSPRYKVAKRGRDVALRCDSISGHVTLYWYRQTLGQGSEVLTYSQSDAQRDKSGRPSGRFSAERPERSVSTLKIQRTEQGDSAVYLCASSLELVAGELFFGEGSRLTVL.

The chain recombines TRBV30 with TRBJ1-2; TRBD1 aligns across 8 bases. The CDR3 has 12 amino acids. Germline V lookup: CDR1 GTSNPN, CDR2 SVGIG (reference sequence). After removal of 5 bases from V and 6 bases from J, the junction contained 5 bases not matched to a gene. CDR3 in DNA: TGTGCCTGGTCCAGGGGGCGGGATGGCTACACCTTC. Translated, it gives CAWSRGRDGYTF.

The genes are TRBV7-6 and TRBJ2-5; 9 nucleotides line up with TRBD1. The V segment lost 8 bases and the J segment 4 bases; nucleotides outside the gene matches: 11. This CDR3 contains 15 residues. Per the germline V gene, CDR1 is SGHVS and CDR2 is FNYEAQ. CDR3 sequence reads: CASGVGTGRSETQYF. The CDR3 bases are TGTGCCAGCGGAGTCGGGACAGGGCGTTCAGAGACCCAGTACTTC.

This chain connects TRBV19 to TRBJ1-5; D unresolved. CDR1 is LNHDA and CDR2 is SQIVND in the germline V gene (reference sequence). Trimming pared 3 bases from V and 1 base from J, leaving 7 bases between. The CDR3 has 14 amino acids. The CDR3 region has the DNA TGTGCCAGTAGTATTGGGGTGAGCAATCAGCCCCAGCATTTT. It codes for CASSIGVSNQPQHF.

This chain uses TRBV18 with TRBJ1-1; the D is unclear. Trimming stripped 3 bases from V and 1 base from J, with 12 bases between. The CDR3 covers 15 residues. Germline assignment: CDR1 KGHSH and CDR2 LQKENI. CDR3 DNA sequence: TGTGCCAGCTCACCGGTGGGGAAGACGAACACTGAAGCTTTCTTT. Protein: CASSPVGKTNTEAFF.

The chain combines TRBV7-8 with TRBJ2-7; D might be TRBD1 (6 bases). V was pared by 5 bases and J by 3 bases, with 17 bases between. The CDR3 totals 15 residues. CDR1 is SGHVS, CDR2 FQNEAQ, per germline. The CDR3, as DNA: TGTGCCAGCAGCCCCCCGGGACAATGGGACTACGAGCAGTACTTC. Protein product: CASSPPGQWDYEQYF. The variable domain in full, completed from reference TRBV7-8 and TRBJ2-7, reads GAGVSQSPRYKVAKRGQDVALRCDPISGHVSLFWYQQALGQGPEFLTYFQNEAQLDKSGLPSDRFFAERPEGSVSTLKIQRTQQEDSAVYLCASSPPGQWDYEQYFGPGTRLTVT.

As to this clone: A junction end diverges from the germline sequence, so it may reflect a read error. The chain recombines TRBV18 with TRBJ2-1; no firm D call. Germline CDR1 and CDR2: KGHSH and LQKENI. The CDR3 is made up of 12 amino acids. This chain's CDR3 is CASSHRDNEQFF. The CDR3 nucleotides are TGTGCCAGCTCACACAGAGACAACGAGCAGTTCTTC.

The CDR3 nucleotides are TGTGCCAGCAGCTTGTTCCGTCCGACCTACGGCACTGAAGCTTTCTTT. Translation gives CASSLFRPTYGTEAFF. The chain combines TRBV5-7 with TRBJ1-1, with unresolved D. TRBV5-7 is known as an ORF, though its function is uncertain. V was pared by 1 base and J by 4 bases, with 17 bases between. The CDR3 sequence is 16 residues long.

The chain is built from TRBV2 and TRBJ1-2; TRBD1 matches at 11 bases. This CDR3 region has 14 residues. The V gene end was trimmed by 6 bases and the J gene end by 6 bases; junction bases not matched to a gene: 6. Germline V gene sequence: CDR1 SNHLY, CDR2 FYNNEI. Here the CDR3 reads CASRDRGRLNGYTF. Written as DNA, the CDR3 is TGTGCCAGCAGGGACAGGGGGCGCCTTAATGGCTACACCTTC. Full variable domain (missing parts from reference TRBV2 and TRBJ1-2): EPEVTQTPSHQVTQMGQEVILRCVPISNHLYFYWYRQILGQKVEFLVSFYNNEISEKSEIFDDQFSVERPDGSNFTLKIRSTKLEDSAMYFCASRDRGRLNGYTFGSGTRLTVV.

The CDR3: CASSPQSEGGYTF. The DNA of the CDR3 is TGTGCCAGCTCACCACAGTCCGAAGGGGGCTACACCTTC. This rearrangement joins TRBV18 to TRBJ1-2; D not certain. The CDR3 is 13 amino acids. Trimming left V 1 base short and J 8 bases short, with 11 bases between. Germline values: CDR1 KGHSH, CDR2 LQKENI.

This clone was detected many times. V gene TRBV19 combines with J gene TRBJ2-1, with TRBD2 matching over 11 bases. This CDR3 has 15 residues. Germline trimming cut 2 bases from V and 6 bases from J; bases unmatched to any gene: 3. CDR1 and CDR2 from the germline V gene are LNHDA and SQIVND (reference sequence). CDR3 coding DNA: TGTGCCAGTAGTATAACTAGCGGGAGCTCCAATGAGCAGTTCTTC. This gives the protein CASSITSGSSNEQFF.

The chain is built from TRBV9 and TRBJ2-2; 8 bases fit TRBD1. Germline trimming cut 6 bases from V and 2 bases from J; bases unmatched to any gene: 6. Germline values: CDR1 SGDLS, CDR2 YYNGEE. The CDR3 is 15 amino acids. The CDR3 region has the DNA TGTGCCAGCACCGGAGGACAGGGTAACACCGGGGAGCTGTTTTTT. It encodes CASTGGQGNTGELFF.